The 29 T cell receptor beta chains below come from one sample, sequenced in a study of blood T cell repertoires in COVID-19. TCRdb keeps only in-frame clones here, not all; method: immunoSEQ multiplex PCR. The sample records tens of thousands of clones, 75% to 85% being singletons. The sample taken for sequencing was peripheral blood. The receptors stem from a woman older than 75 with acute or convalescent COVID-19.

In DNA form, the CDR3 reads TGTGCCAGTAGTTCCCGGACAGATGGTTCACCCCTCCACTTT. As protein: CASSSRTDGSPLHF. The rearrangement joins TRBV19 to TRBJ1-6; tentatively, D is TRBD1 (6 bases). There are 14 residues in the CDR3. Germline values: CDR1 LNHDA, CDR2 SQIVND (reference sequence). With 5 bases removed from V and 9 bases from J, the gap between germline ends came to 14 bases.

The chain links TRBV24-1 to TRBJ2-2, with D perhaps matching TRBD2 (5 bases). CDR1 is KGHDR and CDR2 is SFDVKD in the germline V gene. The CDR3 totals 14 residues. Trimming removed 4 bases from V and 4 bases from J, with 9 bases in between. The CDR3, as DNA: TGTGCCACCAGTGACCTAGCTCTCACCGGGGAGCTGTTTTTT. Its protein product is CATSDLALTGELFF.

The CDR3 here is CASSPRLAGGTDTQYF. CDR3 bases: TGTGCCAGCAGCCCGCGACTAGCGGGAGGTACAGATACGCAGTATTTT. The rearrangement links TRBV3-1 (or the pseudogene TRBV3-2) to TRBJ2-3; 13 positions agree with TRBD2. The CDR3 spans 16 residues. The germline V gene encodes CDR1 LGHDT and CDR2 YNNKEL (reference sequence). Trimming removed 4 bases from V and 3 bases from J; junction bases left unmatched: 4.

The chain uses TRBV20-1 and TRBJ2-3; tentatively, D is TRBD1 (5 bases). The germline V gene has CDR1 DFQATT and CDR2 SNEGSKA (reference sequence). CDR3 length: 14 amino acids. Trimming stripped 3 bases from V and 1 base from J, with 11 bases between. The CDR3 DNA is TGCAGTGCTAGTATGGACACTGGCACAGATACGCAGTATTTT. Translating gives CSASMDTGTDTQYF.

CDR3 DNA sequence: TGTGCCAGTAGTCCGCGGACAGGGAACACCGGGGAGCTGTTTTTT. It yields the protein CASSPRTGNTGELFF. The rearrangement joins TRBV19 to TRBJ2-2, with TRBD1 matching 7 bases. This CDR3 has 15 amino acids. V lost 5 bases and J lost 1; bases outside the gene matches: 4. Germline V gene data show CDR1 as LNHDA and CDR2 as SQIVND (reference sequence).

This chain uses TRBV30 with TRBJ1-4; D gene unclear. CDR3 length equals 13 residues. CDR1 is GTSNPN, CDR2 SVGIG, per germline (reference sequence). With 2 bases removed from V and 7 bases from J, the gap between germline ends came to 11 bases. The CDR3 DNA reads as TGTGCCTGGAGTAAAGCGGCCGGTGAAAAACTGTTTTTT. It specifies CAWSKAAGEKLFF.

V and J are TRBV14 and TRBJ2-1; TRBD2 matches at 7 bases. Per germline, CDR1 SGHDN and CDR2 FVKESK. The CDR3 length is 15 residues. V lost 2 bases, J lost 3 bases, and 4 bases stayed unmatched. CDR3 residues: CASSQKRGNYNEQFF. The CDR3 DNA sequence: TGTGCCAGCAGCCAAAAGCGGGGAAACTACAATGAGCAGTTCTTC.

The chain employs TRBV28 and TRBJ1-6; 9 bases agree with TRBD1. CDR3 length equals 15 residues. In germline, CDR1 is MDHEN, CDR2 SYDVKM. V was pared by 2 bases and J by 10 bases, with 6 bases of the junction left unmatched. The CDR3 loop reads CASSLPDRGLSPLHF. In DNA, the CDR3 is TGTGCCAGCAGTTTACCGGACAGGGGATTATCACCCCTCCACTTT.

The CDR3 region has the DNA TGTGCCAGCAGCTCCCAGGGAAATCAGCCCCAGCATTTT. Translated: CASSSQGNQPQHF. The chain carries TRBV5-8 and TRBJ1-5, with D maybe TRBD1 (5 bases). CDR1 is SGHTS, CDR2 YDEGEE, per germline. The CDR3 is 13 amino acids. Trimming cost V 3 bases and J 4 bases, with 8 bases left between them. Full variable domain (remainder filled in from reference TRBV5-8 and TRBJ1-5): EAGVTQSPTHLIKTRGQQATLRCSPISGHTSVYWYQQALGLGLQFLLWYDEGEERNRGNFPPRFSGRQFPNYSSELNVNALELEDSALYLCASSSQGNQPQHFGDGTRLSIL.

The chain recombines TRBV4-2 with TRBJ2-1; TRBD2 is a possible D gene (5 bases). The CDR3 runs to 15 residues. Looked up from germline, CDR1 is LGHNA and CDR2 is YNFKEQ. Trimming pared 2 bases from V and 7 bases from J, leaving 15 bases between. The CDR3 coding sequence is TGTGCCAGCAGCCAAAATTCCGGGATACAGAATGAGCAGTTCTTC. It translates to CASSQNSGIQNEQFF.

V usage is TRBV6-5 and J usage is TRBJ2-7, with D possibly TRBD1 on 6 matching bases. The CDR3 contains 12 residues. V lost 8 bases, J lost 1 base, and 9 bases lay in between. The germline gives CDR1 MNHEY, CDR2 SVGAGI. The CDR3 sequence is CASEGGSYEQYF. In DNA form, the CDR3 reads TGTGCCAGCGAAGGGGGATCCTACGAGCAGTACTTC.

CDR3 protein: CATSRESLGGYEQYF. The CDR3 DNA reads as TGTGCCACCAGCAGAGAGAGCCTCGGCGGCTACGAGCAGTACTTC. This chain links TRBV15 with TRBJ2-7, with D unresolved. The germline V gene encodes CDR1 LNHNV and CDR2 YYDKDF (reference sequence). V lost 0 bases and J 3 bases, leaving 12 bases between the germline ends. The CDR3 totals 15 residues.

This chain uses TRBV11-3 with TRBJ1-1; 9 bases line up with TRBD1. CDR1 SGHNT and CDR2 YENEEA come from the germline V gene. J was trimmed by 5 bases and V by 2 bases; bases with no gene match: 3. This CDR3 region has 14 residues. In DNA, the CDR3 is TGTGCCAGCAGCTTACTGACAGGGGGTACTGAAGCTTTCTTT. This codes for CASSLLTGGTEAFF.

This chain uses TRBV18 with TRBJ2-1, with a tentative D call TRBD2 (5 bases). V dropped 0 bases and J dropped 10 bases, with 13 bases sitting between them. In germline, CDR1 is KGHSH, CDR2 LQKENI. This CDR3 has 14 amino acids. DNA for the CDR3: TGTGCCAGCTCACCACCAGAACGAACGGGGGAGCAGTTCTTC. This sequence encodes CASSPPERTGEQFF.

The chain carries TRBV3-1 (or the pseudogene TRBV3-2) and TRBJ2-2, with a possible D match to TRBD2 (6 bases). The CDR3 covers 14 residues. The V gene's germline CDR1 is LGHDT and CDR2 YNNKEL (reference sequence). Between the trimmed V and J ends, which lost 3 bases and 7 bases, there was a span of 12 bases. The CDR3 loop reads CASSHGGVDGELFF. CDR3 DNA sequence: TGTGCCAGCAGCCACGGAGGGGTAGACGGGGAGCTGTTTTTT.

The chain joins TRBV7-6 to TRBJ1-2; TRBD1 might be the D (5 bases). Germline values: CDR1 SGHVS, CDR2 FNYEAQ. The ends were cut back, 1 base at V and 8 bases at J, with 20 bases in the middle. The CDR3 runs to 16 residues. The CDR3 sequence: CASSLEMGRGMGGYTF. Here the CDR3 DNA reads TGTGCCAGCAGCTTAGAGATGGGAAGGGGAATGGGCGGCTACACCTTC.

The V call is TRBV20-1, the J call TRBJ1-2, with D perhaps TRBD1 (5 bases). Germline V lookup: CDR1 DFQATT, CDR2 SNEGSKA (reference sequence). V lost 4 bases to trimming and J lost 2 bases, with 5 bases between them. CDR3 size: 11 residues. The CDR3 loop reads CSATGNYGYTF. DNA of the CDR3: TGCAGTGCTACAGGGAACTATGGCTACACCTTC.

This clone was counted once. The chain carries TRBV28 and TRBJ2-7; 7 nucleotides line up with TRBD1. V lost 5 bases to trimming and J lost 0 bases; unmatched junction nucleotides: 7. This CDR3 spans 15 amino acids. Germline V lookup: CDR1 MDHEN, CDR2 SYDVKM. The CDR3, as DNA: TGTGCCAGCAGTCCAGGGACAGCCCTCTCCTACGAGCAGTACTTC. As protein: CASSPGTALSYEQYF.

The rearrangement joins TRBV5-5 to TRBJ2-5; the match to TRBD2 covers 7 bases. Germline lookup yields CDR1 SGHKS and CDR2 YYEKEE (reference sequence). The CDR3 runs to 14 residues. The V segment lost 1 base and the J segment 2 bases; nucleotides outside the gene matches: 2. CDR3 coding DNA: TGTGCCAGCAGCTTGCAGGGAGGGCAAGAGACCCAGTACTTC. Translation: CASSLQGGQETQYF.

The chain recombines TRBV20-1 with TRBJ2-5; D is uncertain. CDR1 is DFQATT and CDR2 is SNEGSKA in the germline V gene (reference sequence). V was shortened by 6 bases and J by 4 bases, with 9 bases between the two germline ends. This CDR3 has 11 residues. This chain's CDR3 is CSAQAGETQYF. The CDR3 bases are TGCAGTGCCCAAGCTGGAGAGACCCAGTACTTC.

The chain carries TRBV6-2 or TRBV6-3 and TRBJ2-1; perhaps TRBD2 as D (5 bases). V was shortened by 6 bases and J by 9 bases, with 12 bases between the two germline ends. CDR1 and CDR2 (germline): MNHEY, SVGEGT. The CDR3 totals 12 residues. CDR3 nucleotide sequence: TGTGCCAGCAGCACACTAGGACGTGAGCAGTTCTTC. Amino acids: CASSTLGREQFF.

This clone is a singleton in its sample. The V call is TRBV18, the J call TRBJ2-3, with 12 bases fitting TRBD2. CDR1 and CDR2 from the germline V gene are KGHSH and LQKENI. The CDR3 spans 19 residues. The V gene end was trimmed by 3 bases and the J gene end by 4 bases; junction bases not matched to a gene: 14. The CDR3 protein is CASSPSESRLAGVSDTQYF. CDR3 in DNA: TGTGCCAGCTCACCTTCCGAAAGCAGACTAGCGGGAGTGTCAGATACGCAGTATTTT.

This clone was observed once. This chain connects TRBV14 to TRBJ1-1; D is unresolved. The germline gives CDR1 SGHDN, CDR2 FVKESK. V gave up 3 bases and J gave up 4 bases, with 9 bases separating them. CDR3 length: 13 residues. The chain's CDR3 is CASSQWSGTEAFF. The CDR3 coding sequence is TGTGCCAGCAGCCAGTGGTCGGGCACTGAAGCTTTCTTT.

The V call is TRBV10-1, the J call TRBJ1-2; tentatively, D is TRBD1 (5 bases). V was shortened by 9 bases and J by 8 bases, with 19 bases between the two germline ends. This CDR3 is 13 amino acids long. Germline loops: CDR1 WNHNN, CDR2 SYGVQD (reference sequence). CDR3 nucleotide sequence: TGCGCCAGGATTACGAACGCGGGGGGGGGCTACACCTTC. Translating it yields CARITNAGGGYTF.

This clone has a handful of counts. J is TRBJ1-5 and V is TRBV24-1; D is ambiguous. This CDR3 contains 13 residues. The germline gives CDR1 KGHDR, CDR2 SFDVKD. Between the trimmed V and J ends, which lost 7 bases and 1 base, there was a span of 7 bases. The CDR3: CATSQASNQPQHF. The CDR3 bases are TGTGCCACCAGCCAAGCAAGCAATCAGCCCCAGCATTTT.

This sequence joins TRBV4-2 and TRBJ2-5, with D tentatively TRBD2 (6 bases). This CDR3 is built from 17 residues. Between the trimmed V and J ends, which lost 0 bases and 5 bases, there was a span of 19 bases. Germline V CDR1 and CDR2: LGHNA, YNFKEQ. The CDR3 nucleotides read TGTGCCAGCAGCCAAGATCTAGCGCGAGGGGTTGGGGAGACCCAGTACTTC. Protein: CASSQDLARGVGETQYF.

This chain uses TRBV2 with TRBJ2-2, with D unclear. The germline V and J ends were trimmed by 2 bases and 0 bases, with 7 bases remaining between them. Germline V lookup: CDR1 SNHLY, CDR2 FYNNEI. The CDR3 has 15 residues. The CDR3 nucleotides are TGTGCCAGCAGTGAAATCCCCTCGAACACCGGGGAGCTGTTTTTT. Encoded protein: CASSEIPSNTGELFF.

The chain recombines TRBV6-1 with TRBJ2-2, with 9 bases aligning to TRBD2. CDR1 and CDR2 from the germline V gene are MNHNS and SASEGT. This CDR3 contains 16 residues. V lost 0 bases and J lost 6; bases outside the gene matches: 5. Here the CDR3 reads CASSEALAGLPGELFF. As DNA, the CDR3 is TGTGCCAGCAGTGAAGCGCTAGCGGGACTTCCCGGGGAGCTGTTTTTT.

The chain has TRBV25-1 and TRBJ2-2; TRBD1 is a possible D gene (5 bases). Germline V gene lookup returns CDR1 MGHDK and CDR2 SYGVNS. V lost 8 bases and J 1 base, leaving 11 bases between the germline ends. There are 14 residues in the CDR3. CDR3 region: CASHGQVNTGELFF. The CDR3, as DNA: TGTGCCAGCCACGGACAAGTGAACACCGGGGAGCTGTTTTTT.